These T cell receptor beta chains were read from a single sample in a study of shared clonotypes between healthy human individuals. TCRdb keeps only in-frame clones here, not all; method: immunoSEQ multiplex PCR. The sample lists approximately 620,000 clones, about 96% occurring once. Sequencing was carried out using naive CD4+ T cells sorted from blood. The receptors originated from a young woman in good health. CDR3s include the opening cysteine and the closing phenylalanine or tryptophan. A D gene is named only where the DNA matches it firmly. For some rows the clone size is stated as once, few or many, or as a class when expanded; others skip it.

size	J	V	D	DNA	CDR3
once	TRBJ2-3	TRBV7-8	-	TGTGCCAGCAGCTTAGAGGGTCGATCTGTGGATACGCAGTATTTT	CASSLEGRSVDTQYF
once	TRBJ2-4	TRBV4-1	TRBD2	TGCGCCAGCAGCGCTAGCGGCTTGAGCTGGGCCAAAAACATTCAGTACTTC	CASSASGLSWAKNIQYF
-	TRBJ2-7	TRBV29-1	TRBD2	TGCAGCGTTGCGCGGCTAGCGGGAGACCGGTACGAGCAGTACTTC	CSVARLAGDRYEQYF
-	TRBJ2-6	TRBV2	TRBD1	TGTGCCAGCAGTGAACGACAGGGGGCAAAGTTTGGGGCCAACGTCCTGACTTTC	CASSERQGAKFGANVLTF
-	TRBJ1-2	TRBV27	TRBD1	TGTGCCAGCAGTTCGCGCCCAGGGGGATCTAACTATGGCTACACCTTC	CASSSRPGGSNYGYTF
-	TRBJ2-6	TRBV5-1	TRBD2	TGCGCCAGCAGCTTAGCGGGACTCTCTGGGGCCAACGTCCTGACTTTC	CASSLAGLSGANVLTF
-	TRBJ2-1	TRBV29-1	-	TGCAGCGTCCGGGACGGCAGCTCCTACAATGAGCAGTTCTTC	CSVRDGSSYNEQFF
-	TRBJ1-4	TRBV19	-	TGTGCCAGTAGTCCATCGGGGCAGTTTAATGAAAAACTGTTTTTT	CASSPSGQFNEKLFF
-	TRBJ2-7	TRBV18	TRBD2	TGTGCCAGCTCACCTGCGCAGTTAGCGGGAGTGGGCGAGCAGTACTTC	CASSPAQLAGVGEQYF
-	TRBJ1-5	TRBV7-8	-	TGTGCCAGCAGCCCGACGACTGGGAAGAATCGGCCCCAGCATTTT	CASSPTTGKNRPQHF
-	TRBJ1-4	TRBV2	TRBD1	TGTGCCAGCAGCCCGGACAGGGGTAATGAAAAACTGTTTTTT	CASSPDRGNEKLFF
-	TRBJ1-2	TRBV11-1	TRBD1	TGTGCCAGCAGCTCCGTTCCGGGACAGGGTTACGCCTTC	CASSSVPGQGYAF
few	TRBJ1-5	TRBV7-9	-	TGTGCCAGCAGCTTGACGGGTAGCAATCAGCCCCAGCATTTT	CASSLTGSNQPQHF
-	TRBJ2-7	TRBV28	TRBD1	TGTGCCAGCAGTTCGGGACAGGGAATCTACGAGCAGTACTTC	CASSSGQGIYEQYF
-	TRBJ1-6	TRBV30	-	TGTGCCTGGAGTCTTCCTCCCAGCGTAAGGGAATCACCCCTCCACTTT	CAWSLPPSVRESPLHF
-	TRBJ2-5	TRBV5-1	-	TGCGCCAGCAGCTTTAGAGCGCCGGGACGTATCGGGGAGACCCAGTACTTC	CASSFRAPGRIGETQYF
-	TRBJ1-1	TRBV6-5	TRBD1	TGTGCCAGCAGTTACCAGACAGGGTTGAACACTGAAGCTTTCTTT	CASSYQTGLNTEAFF
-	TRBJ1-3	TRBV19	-	TGTGCCAGCTCAGTCTCTGGAAACACCATATATTTT	CASSVSGNTIYF
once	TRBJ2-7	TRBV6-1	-	TGTGCCAGCAGTGAAGCGGGAAACTCCTACGAGCAGTACTTC	CASSEAGNSYEQYF
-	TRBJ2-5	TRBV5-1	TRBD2	TGCGCCAGCAGCTTCCTAGCGGGAGAAGAGACCCAGTACTTC	CASSFLAGEETQYF
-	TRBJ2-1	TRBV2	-	TGTGCCAGCGTAGAGGTCCCGTCCTACAATGAGCAGTTCTTC	CASVEVPSYNEQFF
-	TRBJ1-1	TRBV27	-	TGTGCCAGCAGTGCAACGACAGGGAACACTGAAGCTTTCTTT	CASSATTGNTEAFF
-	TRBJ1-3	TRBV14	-	TGTGCCAGCAGCCAAGTTTGGGAACCGTTGCCTGGAAACACCATATATTTT	CASSQVWEPLPGNTIYF
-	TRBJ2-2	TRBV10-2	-	TGCGCCAGCAGTGAAGGCGGGGAGCTGTTTTTT	CASSEGGELFF
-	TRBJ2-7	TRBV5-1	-	TGCGCCAGCAGCTTGGCCCGGGGGAGTATGTCCTACGAGCAGTACTTC	CASSLARGSMSYEQYF
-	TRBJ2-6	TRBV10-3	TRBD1	TGTGCCACGGAACAGGGGGAGTCTACTGGGGCCAACGTCCTGACTTTC	CATEQGESTGANVLTF
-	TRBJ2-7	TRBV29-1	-	TGCAGCGTTGAACCTGAGGAGAACTACGAGCAGTACTTC	CSVEPEENYEQYF
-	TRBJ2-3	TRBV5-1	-	TGCGCCAGCAGCCCAAGAGATACGCAGTATTTT	CASSPRDTQYF
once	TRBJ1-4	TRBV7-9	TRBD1	TGTGCCAGCAGATCCAACAGGGGGTTTAATGAAAAACTGTTTTTT	CASRSNRGFNEKLFF
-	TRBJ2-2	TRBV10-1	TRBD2	TGCGCCAGCAAAAATAGGGTAGCGGGAGGTGGGACCGGGGAGCTGTTTTTT	CASKNRVAGGGTGELFF
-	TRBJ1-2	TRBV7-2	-	TGTGCCAGCACCAATACAGGTTCTGGCTACACCTTC	CASTNTGSGYTF
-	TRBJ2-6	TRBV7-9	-	TGTGCCAGCAGCTTTAGGGCCTCCTTCACCGGTTCTGGGGCCAACGTCCTGACTTTC	CASSFRASFTGSGANVLTF
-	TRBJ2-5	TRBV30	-	TGTGCCTGGATGGTAGGTCAAGAGACCCAGTACTTC	CAWMVGQETQYF
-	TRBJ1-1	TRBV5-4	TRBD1	TGTGCCAGCAGCCCCCCGACAGGGGGATTCACTGAAGCTTTCTTT	CASSPPTGGFTEAFF
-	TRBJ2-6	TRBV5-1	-	TGCGCCAGCAGCTTGATCGAGTCTGGGGCCAACGTCCTGACTTTC	CASSLIESGANVLTF
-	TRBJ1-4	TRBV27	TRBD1	TGTGCCAGCAGTCCCGGGACAGGGCGCATTTTGGATAATGAAAAACTGTTTTTT	CASSPGTGRILDNEKLFF
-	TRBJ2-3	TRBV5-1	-	TGCGCCAGCAGCTTGGAAGTTCCCGATACGCAGTATTTT	CASSLEVPDTQYF
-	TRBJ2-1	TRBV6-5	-	TGTGCCAGCAGGACGGGAGCCGCCGGTGCGGAGCAGTTCTTC	CASRTGAAGAEQFF
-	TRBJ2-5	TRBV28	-	TGTGCCAGCCACCGGGGGGCGGATTCTAGAGAGACCCAGTACTTC	CASHRGADSRETQYF
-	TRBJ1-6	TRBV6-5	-	TGTGCCAGCAGTTTTGCTAATTCACCTCTCCACTTT	CASSFANSPLHF
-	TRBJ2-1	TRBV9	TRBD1	TGTGCCAGCACCCCGAGGACAGGCAGCTCCTACAATGAGCAGTTCTTC	CASTPRTGSSYNEQFF
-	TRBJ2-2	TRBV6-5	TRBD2	TGTGCCAGCAGTTACGCCCTAGCGGGAGACACCGGGGAGCTGTTTTTT	CASSYALAGDTGELFF
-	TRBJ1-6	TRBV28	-	TGTGCCAGCAGTTCGGGGGGTGGAAATAATTCACCCCTCCACTTT	CASSSGGGNNSPLHF
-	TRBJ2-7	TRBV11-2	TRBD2	TGTGCCAGCAGCTCCATCAGCGGGAGTACGTACGAGCAGTACTTC	CASSSISGSTYEQYF
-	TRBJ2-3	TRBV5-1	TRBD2	TGCGCCAGCAGCCCCGTAGCGGGAGCGATCACAGATACGCAGTATTTT	CASSPVAGAITDTQYF
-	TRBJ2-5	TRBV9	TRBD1	TGTGCCAGCAGCGTAGGGGCAGGGGGAGAGACCCAGTACTTC	CASSVGAGGETQYF
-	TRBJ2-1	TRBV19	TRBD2	TGTGCCAGTAGTATAACTAGCGGGAGGGTTGAACAGTTCTTC	CASSITSGRVEQFF
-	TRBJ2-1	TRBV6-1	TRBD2	TGTGCCAGCAGTGATCAGGGGACTAGCGGTTCCAATGAGCAGTTCTTC	CASSDQGTSGSNEQFF
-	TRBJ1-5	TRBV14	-	TGTGCCAGCAGCCTCGAAAGCAATCAGCCCCAGCATTTT	CASSLESNQPQHF
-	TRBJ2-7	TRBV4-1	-	TGCGCCAGCAGCCAAGAACTGGCGGTCTCCTACGAGCAGTACTTC	CASSQELAVSYEQYF
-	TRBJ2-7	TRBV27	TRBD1	TGTGCCAGCAGTCCTGGGACAGGGGCATCCGAGCAGTACTTC	CASSPGTGASEQYF
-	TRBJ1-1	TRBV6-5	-	TGTGCCAGCAGTCCGCGGTCCTCACGGAACACTGAAGCTTTCTTT	CASSPRSSRNTEAFF
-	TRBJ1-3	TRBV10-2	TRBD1	TGCGCCAGCAGTGAGGGACAGGGCTCTGGAAACACCATATATTTT	CASSEGQGSGNTIYF
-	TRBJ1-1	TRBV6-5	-	TGTGCCGCGGGGGGAGGGACTGAAGCTTTCTTT	CAAGGGTEAFF